What follows describes a single T cell receptor beta chain. V lost 4 bases to trimming and J lost 3 bases, with 13 bases between them. There are 14 residues in the CDR3. The germline V gene has CDR1 MNHEY and CDR2 SMNVEV (reference sequence). Unique molecular identifiers were incorporated into the prepared TCRbeta library. One entry per CDR3 protein results from TCRdb running MiXCR on the PCR reads. The data hold some 640,000 distinct CDR3 sequences, with roughly 15% observed a single time. The data were obtained in a study of T-cell reconstitution after alpha-beta-depleted transplantation in children.

The TCR was taken from a human donor who donated a stem cell graft to a child with acute myeloid leukemia. The input for sequencing was PBMCs from the stem cell graft donor, taken from the stem cell graft. The rearrangement links TRBV27 to TRBJ2-7; tentatively, D is TRBD2 (5 bases). CDR3 protein: CASSWDRRGYEQYF. The CDR3 nucleotides read TGTGCCAGCAGTTGGGATCGCCGGGGCTACGAGCAGTACTTC.